This entry lists 22 T cell receptor beta chains sequenced from one sample in a study of T cell repertoires in aging, cancer and after chemotherapy. Multiplex touch-down PCR with TRB-A/B primers amplified rearranged V-D-J TRB sequences. TCRdb re-called the multiplex PCR reads through MiXCR, storing one row per CDR3 protein. Here the sample spans fewer than 3,000 distinct CDR3 sequences, around 30% being singletons. The template was genomic DNA from peripheral blood, not RNA. The sequenced sample was blood. The receptor set was obtained from a human donor with a solid tumor.

By share of the sample, this clonotype is large (0.1 to 1%). V is TRBV30 and J is TRBJ1-5; 7 bases match TRBD1. The CDR3 is made up of 15 amino acids. V trimming: 0 bases; J trimming: 6 bases; junction bases outside the gene matches: 8. The germline CDR1 and CDR2 sequences are GTSNPN and SVGIG (reference sequence). CDR3 sequence reads: CAWSVKGARSQPQHF. The DNA of the CDR3 is TGTGCCTGGAGTGTAAAGGGGGCTCGGAGTCAGCCCCAGCATTTT. Complete variable domain (other parts from reference TRBV30 and TRBJ1-5): SQTIHQWPATLVQPVGSPLSLECTVEGTSNPNLYWYRQAAGRGLQLLFYSVGIGQISSEVPQNLSASRPQDRQFILSSKKLLLSDSGFYLCAWSVKGARSQPQHFGDGTRLSIL.

This clonotype rates as medium-sized. The chain carries TRBV5-4 and TRBJ1-2, with D uncertain. Trimming removed 2 bases at V and 2 bases at J, with 4 bases between. Looked up from germline, CDR1 is SGHNT and CDR2 is YYREEE (reference sequence). CDR3 length: 12 residues. The CDR3 region has the DNA TGTGCCAGCAGCTTTTCCAACTATGGCTACACCTTC. It codes for CASSFSNYGYTF.

The chain has TRBV29-1 and TRBJ1-1; 10 positions agree with TRBD1. Germline values: CDR1 SQVTM, CDR2 ANQGSEA. The V gene end was trimmed by 5 bases and the J gene end by 5 bases; junction bases not matched to a gene: 8. This CDR3 has 14 residues. In DNA, the CDR3 is TGCAGCGTTCGACAGGGGGCAGGGGCAACTGAAGCTTTCTTT. This codes for CSVRQGAGATEAFF. The complete variable domain, with remaining parts taken from reference TRBV29-1 and TRBJ1-1, reads SAVISQKPSRDICQRGTSLTIQCQVDSQVTMMFWYRQQPGQSLTLIATANQGSEATYESGFVIDKFPISRPNLTFSTLTVSNMSPEDSSIYLCSVRQGAGATEAFFGQGTRLTVV.

The chain links TRBV19 to TRBJ2-1; 13 bases match TRBD2. Germline assignment: CDR1 LNHDA and CDR2 SQIVND (reference sequence). V shed 5 bases, J shed 8 bases, and the junction held 6 bases outside the gene matches. The length of the CDR3 is 15 residues. The DNA for the CDR3 is TGTGCCAGTAGTCCGGGACTAGCGGGGATGGATGAGCAGTTCTTC. This codes for CASSPGLAGMDEQFF.

This clonotype is classed as medium-sized. The chain is built from TRBV6-1 and TRBJ2-5; D ambiguous. V gave up 3 bases and J gave up 5 bases, with 4 bases separating them. The V gene's germline CDR1 is MNHNS and CDR2 SASEGT. This CDR3 region has 11 residues. The CDR3 DNA reads TGTGCCAGCAGTGATTTCGAGACCCAGTACTTC. This sequence encodes CASSDFETQYF.

By share of the sample, this clonotype is large. V usage is TRBV29-1 and J usage is TRBJ2-7, with 8 bases lining up with TRBD2. The V gene's germline CDR1 is SQVTM and CDR2 ANQGSEA. The V segment lost 0 bases and the J segment 1 base; nucleotides outside the gene matches: 5. The CDR3 loop spans 15 amino acids. The CDR3 reads CSVEDRIAGSYEQYF. CDR3 nucleotides: TGCAGCGTTGAAGATCGGATAGCGGGGTCCTACGAGCAGTACTTC.

This clonotype showed up just a few times. This sequence joins TRBV5-5 and TRBJ2-3, with D uncertain. Trimming shortened V by 3 bases and J by 5 bases, and 19 bases separated the two germline ends. This CDR3 has 16 amino acids. Germline V gives CDR1 SGHKS, CDR2 YYEKEE (reference sequence). CDR3: CASSSAPSRELDTQYF. In DNA, the CDR3 is TGTGCCAGCAGCTCGGCTCCATCAAGAGAGTTAGATACGCAGTATTTT. Full variable domain (rest looked up from reference TRBV5-5 and TRBJ2-3): DAGVTQSPTHLIKTRGQQVTLRCSPISGHKSVSWYQQVLGQGPQFIFQYYEKEERGRGNFPDRFSARQFPNYSSELNVNALLLGDSALYLCASSSAPSRELDTQYFGPGTRLTVL.

This clonotype is deemed medium-sized. The CDR3 region is CASRVGLAGADTQYF. The DNA of the CDR3 is TGTGCCAGCAGAGTAGGACTAGCGGGAGCAGATACGCAGTATTTT. The chain recombines TRBV12-3 or TRBV12-4 with TRBJ2-3; 13 nucleotides align to TRBD2. The CDR3 totals 15 residues. Trimming cost V 6 bases and J 4 bases; bases outside gene matches: 4.

On this clonotype itself: This may stem from a read error, because a much larger clone lies one nucleotide away. V is TRBV19 and J is TRBJ2-7; TRBD1 is a possible D gene (7 bases). The V gene lost 4 bases and the J gene lost 3 bases, with 13 bases spanning the gap. CDR3 length: 14 amino acids. Per the germline V gene, CDR1 is LNHDA and CDR2 is SQIVND (reference sequence). The CDR3 DNA follows: TGTGCCAGTAGTACGGAGGGGGCCTACTACGAGCAGTACTTC. This encodes CASSTEGAYYEQYF.

This clonotype was counted only a few times. V is TRBV24-1 and J is TRBJ2-1, with D possibly called TRBD1 or TRBD2 (5 bases each). There are 15 residues in the CDR3. Per the germline V gene, CDR1 is KGHDR and CDR2 is SFDVKD. Trimming cost V 4 bases and J 0 bases, with 9 bases left between them. This CDR3 reads CATSDGASSYNEQFF. CDR3 DNA: TGTGCCACCAGTGACGGGGCAAGCTCCTACAATGAGCAGTTCTTC.

The chain combines TRBV20-1 with TRBJ2-1, with D unclear. Germline CDR1 and CDR2: DFQATT and SNEGSKA (reference sequence). V was cut by 3 bases and J by 0 bases, with 0 bases left in between. CDR3 length: 11 residues. The CDR3: CSASSYNEQFF. CDR3 sequence (DNA): TGCAGTGCTAGCTCCTACAATGAGCAGTTCTTC.

This clonotype rates as medium-sized. The chain joins TRBV19 to TRBJ2-5; a possible D gene is TRBD1 (5 bases). CDR1 and CDR2 from the germline V gene are LNHDA and SQIVND (reference sequence). V dropped 4 bases and J dropped 2 bases, with 8 bases sitting between them. The CDR3 sequence is 13 residues long. The CDR3 region has the DNA TGTGCCAGTAGTACGGACATACAAGAGACCCAGTACTTC. It translates to CASSTDIQETQYF.

This clonotype was recorded a few times. The V call is TRBV7-2, the J call TRBJ2-5, with D tentatively TRBD2 (6 bases). Trimming removed 5 bases at V and 0 bases at J, with 13 bases between. CDR1 is SGHTA and CDR2 is FQGNSA in the germline V gene. There are 15 residues in the CDR3. CDR3 in DNA: TGTGCCAGCAGCCCCTGGGGACTCTACCAAGAGACCCAGTACTTC. Its translation: CASSPWGLYQETQYF.

A few counts support this clonotype. V gene TRBV7-9 combines with J gene TRBJ2-1, with unresolved D. CDR1 is SEHNR and CDR2 is FQNEAQ in the germline V gene (reference sequence). There are 13 residues in the CDR3. Trimming took 1 base from V and 6 from J, leaving 7 bases between them. CDR3 sequence: CASSLVNLNEQFF. In DNA, the CDR3 is TGTGCCAGCAGCTTAGTCAACCTCAATGAGCAGTTCTTC.

Relative to its sample, this clonotype is medium-sized. The V call is TRBV6-4, the J call TRBJ2-2; 10 nucleotides agree with TRBD1. This CDR3 contains 15 residues. The V and J ends lost 3 bases and 6 bases, in that order; junction bases with no gene match: 4. Germline assignment: CDR1 MRHNA and CDR2 SNTAGT. DNA for the CDR3: TGTGCCAGCAGTGAGACAGGGGGCGCTTCCGGGGAGCTGTTTTTT. Amino acids: CASSETGGASGELFF.

This clonotype was counted a few times. The V call is TRBV5-4, the J call TRBJ1-1, with D perhaps matching TRBD1 (5 bases). CDR3 length: 14 residues. Looked up from germline, CDR1 is SGHNT and CDR2 is YYREEE (reference sequence). V lost 4 bases, J lost 1 base, and 11 bases lay in between. In nucleotides, the CDR3 is TGTGCCAGCAGCCCGCGACAGAAGAACACTGAAGCTTTCTTT. Translated: CASSPRQKNTEAFF. The complete variable domain, with remaining parts taken from reference TRBV5-4 and TRBJ1-1, reads ETGVTQSPTHLIKTRGQQVTLRCSSQSGHNTVSWYQQALGQGPQFIFQYYREEENGRGNFPPRFSGLQFPNYSSELNVNALELDDSALYLCASSPRQKNTEAFFGQGTRLTVV.

The rearrangement uses TRBV20-1 and TRBJ2-1; 10 positions agree with TRBD2. CDR1 and CDR2 (germline): DFQATT, SNEGSKA (reference sequence). This CDR3 spans 14 amino acids. J was trimmed by 8 bases and V by 3 bases; bases with no gene match: 7. The CDR3 DNA sequence: TGCAGTGCTAGTAAGGGGCTAGCGGGGGATGAGCAGTTCTTC. Its protein product is CSASKGLAGDEQFF.

This clonotype has just a few counts. The chain employs TRBV6-4 and TRBJ2-2; perhaps TRBD2 as D (6 bases). The CDR3 is 15 amino acids. V lost 3 bases and J lost 4, with 12 bases in between. Germline loops: CDR1 MRHNA, CDR2 SNTAGT. Here the CDR3 DNA reads TGTGCCAGCAGTGAAAAGCAGGGAGGCACCGGGGAGCTGTTTTTT. Residues: CASSEKQGGTGELFF.

This clonotype showed up just a few times. V usage is TRBV7-2 and J usage is TRBJ2-5; possibly TRBD2 for D (6 bases). V was clipped by 3 bases and J by 7 bases, with 15 bases between them. The germline V gene has CDR1 SGHTA and CDR2 FQGNSA. The CDR3 loop spans 14 amino acids. As DNA, the CDR3 is TGTGCCAGCAGCTTTAGCGGAGGCCCAGGGACCCAGTACTTC. This sequence encodes CASSFSGGPGTQYF.

This chain joins TRBV7-2 and TRBJ1-1; 8 nucleotides match TRBD1. Trimming at V came to 3 bases and at J to 5 bases, leaving 5 bases not matched to a gene. Germline V gives CDR1 SGHTA, CDR2 FQGNSA. CDR3 size: 14 residues. The CDR3 loop is CASSFETGVTEAFF. In nucleotides, the CDR3 is TGTGCCAGCAGCTTCGAGACAGGGGTGACTGAAGCTTTCTTT.

By share of the sample, this clonotype is large. The chain is built from TRBV15 and TRBJ2-1; D is uncertain. CDR1 is LNHNV and CDR2 is YYDKDF in the germline V gene (reference sequence). V was clipped by 6 bases and J by 3 bases, with 12 bases between them. This CDR3 has 14 residues. Written as DNA, the CDR3 is TGTGCCACCAGTGACCGCCGCCGCTACAATGAGCAGTTCTTC. Protein: CATSDRRRYNEQFF.

The rearrangement links TRBV6-1 to TRBJ1-1, with 12 bases that match TRBD1. The J segment lost 3 bases and the V segment lost 6 bases, leaving 2 bases of the junction unmatched. In germline, CDR1 is MNHNS, CDR2 SASEGT. The CDR3 is 14 amino acids. Here the CDR3 reads CASRGQGAYTEAFF. For the CDR3, the DNA is TGTGCCAGCAGGGGACAGGGGGCTTACACTGAAGCTTTCTTT.